The source of this T cell receptor (beta chain) is a study of cytomegalovirus exposure and HLA in healthy donors. The CDR3 extends over 12 amino acids. V shed 5 bases and J 11 bases; nucleotides not matched to a gene: 8. Germline values: CDR1 MNHEY, CDR2 SVGAGI. Turning to this clone: Its antigen is not identified.

Study findings and constraints: Specificity of a few CMV-associated chains for CMV antigens was verified in vitro.

60 Vbeta and 13 Jbeta primers were used in PCR. This table comes from immunoSEQ multiplex PCR, and its TCRdb copy is limited to in-frame clones, with some not included. Of 150,000 to 200,000 clones listed, over 70% are singletons. This sequence was found in a man aged 40-49 years in good health and CMV-seropositive. The genes are TRBV6-5 and TRBJ1-1; TRBD1 agrees at 7 bases. The sample taken for sequencing was PBMCs. For the CDR3, the DNA is TGTGCCAGCAGTCCACGACAGGGTCCGGCTTTCTTT. Translation: CASSPRQGPAFF.